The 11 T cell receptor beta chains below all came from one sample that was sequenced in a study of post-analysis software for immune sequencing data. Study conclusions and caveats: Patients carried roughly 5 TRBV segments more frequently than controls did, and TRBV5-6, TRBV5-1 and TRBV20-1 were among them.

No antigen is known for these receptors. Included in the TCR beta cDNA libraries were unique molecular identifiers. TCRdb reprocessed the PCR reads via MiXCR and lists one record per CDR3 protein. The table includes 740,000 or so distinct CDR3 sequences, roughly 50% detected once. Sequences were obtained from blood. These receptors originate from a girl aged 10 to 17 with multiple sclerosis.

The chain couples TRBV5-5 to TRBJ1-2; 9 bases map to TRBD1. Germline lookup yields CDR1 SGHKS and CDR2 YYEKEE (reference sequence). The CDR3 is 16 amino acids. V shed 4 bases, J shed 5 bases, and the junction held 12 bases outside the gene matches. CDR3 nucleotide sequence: TGTGCCAGCAGCCCCCCATTAGGCGGGACAGGGTATGGCTACACCTTC. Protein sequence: CASSPPLGGTGYGYTF. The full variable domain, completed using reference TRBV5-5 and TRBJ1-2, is DAGVTQSPTHLIKTRGQQVTLRCSPISGHKSVSWYQQVLGQGPQFIFQYYEKEERGRGNFPDRFSARQFPNYSSELNVNALLLGDSALYLCASSPPLGGTGYGYTFGSGTRLTVV.

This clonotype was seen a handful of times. Here the CDR3 reads CASSVEAGDYEQYF. The CDR3 DNA reads as TGTGCCAGCAGCGTAGAGGCAGGAGACTACGAGCAGTACTTC. The genes are TRBV9 and TRBJ2-7; unclear D gene. Germline CDR1 is SGDLS and CDR2 is YYNGEE. The CDR3 covers 14 residues. Trimming stripped 0 bases from V and 3 bases from J, with 10 bases between.

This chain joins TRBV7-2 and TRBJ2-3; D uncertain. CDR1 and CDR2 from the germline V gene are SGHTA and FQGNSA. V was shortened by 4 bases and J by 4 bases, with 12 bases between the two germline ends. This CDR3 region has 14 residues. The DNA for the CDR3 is TGTGCCAGCAGCTCCGACTTGTCAGCAGATACGCAGTATTTT. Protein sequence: CASSSDLSADTQYF.

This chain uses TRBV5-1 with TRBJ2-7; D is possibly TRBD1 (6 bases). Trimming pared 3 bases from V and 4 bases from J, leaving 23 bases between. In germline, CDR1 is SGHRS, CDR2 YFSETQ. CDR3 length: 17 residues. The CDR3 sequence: CASSYHIVGGEGYEQYF. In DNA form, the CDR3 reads TGCGCCAGCAGCTATCACATCGTAGGGGGAGAGGGTTACGAGCAGTACTTC.

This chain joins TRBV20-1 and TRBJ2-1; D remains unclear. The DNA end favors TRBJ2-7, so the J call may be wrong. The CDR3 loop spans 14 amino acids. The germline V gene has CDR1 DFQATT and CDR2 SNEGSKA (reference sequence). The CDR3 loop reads CSARDSNPSYEQYF. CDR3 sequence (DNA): TGCAGTGCTAGAGACTCGAACCCCTCCTACGAGCAGTACTTC.

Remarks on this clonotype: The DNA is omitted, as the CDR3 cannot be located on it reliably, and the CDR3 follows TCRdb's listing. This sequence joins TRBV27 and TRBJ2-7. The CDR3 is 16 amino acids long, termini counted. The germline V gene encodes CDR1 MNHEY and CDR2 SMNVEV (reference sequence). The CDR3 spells CASSLEKAISSYEQYF.

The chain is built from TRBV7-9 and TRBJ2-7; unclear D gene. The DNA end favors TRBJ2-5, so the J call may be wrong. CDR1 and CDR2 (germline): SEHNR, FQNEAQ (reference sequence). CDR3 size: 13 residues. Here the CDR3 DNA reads TGTGCCAGCAGCTTTCTTGCGGAAGAGACCCAGTACTTC. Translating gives CASSFLAEETQYF.

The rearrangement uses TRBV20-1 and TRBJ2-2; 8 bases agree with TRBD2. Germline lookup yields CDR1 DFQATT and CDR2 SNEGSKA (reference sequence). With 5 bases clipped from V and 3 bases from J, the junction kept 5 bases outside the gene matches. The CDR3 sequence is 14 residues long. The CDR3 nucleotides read TGCAGTGCTTCCCGGGAGGGAGACACCGGGGAGCTGTTTTTT. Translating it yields CSASREGDTGELFF.

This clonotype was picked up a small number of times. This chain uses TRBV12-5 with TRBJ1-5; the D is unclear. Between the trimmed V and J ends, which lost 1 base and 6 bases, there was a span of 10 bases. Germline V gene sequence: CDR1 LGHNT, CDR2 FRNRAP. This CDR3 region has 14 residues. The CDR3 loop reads CASGLALRGQPQHF. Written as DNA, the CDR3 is TGTGCTAGTGGTTTGGCTTTGCGGGGTCAGCCCCAGCATTTT.

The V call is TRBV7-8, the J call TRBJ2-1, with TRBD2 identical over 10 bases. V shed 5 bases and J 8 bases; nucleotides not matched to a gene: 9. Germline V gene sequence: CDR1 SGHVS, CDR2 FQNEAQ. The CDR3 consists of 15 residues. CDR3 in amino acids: CASSKRLAGFDEQFF. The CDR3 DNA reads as TGTGCCAGCAGCAAAAGACTAGCGGGTTTCGATGAGCAGTTCTTC.

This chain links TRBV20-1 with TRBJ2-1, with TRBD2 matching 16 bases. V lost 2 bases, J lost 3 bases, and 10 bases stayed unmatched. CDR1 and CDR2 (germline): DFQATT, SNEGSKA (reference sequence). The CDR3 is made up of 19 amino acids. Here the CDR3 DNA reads TGCAGTGCTAGATATCTGGGACTAGCGGGAGGGCCCGGCTACAATGAGCAGTTCTTC. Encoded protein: CSARYLGLAGGPGYNEQFF.